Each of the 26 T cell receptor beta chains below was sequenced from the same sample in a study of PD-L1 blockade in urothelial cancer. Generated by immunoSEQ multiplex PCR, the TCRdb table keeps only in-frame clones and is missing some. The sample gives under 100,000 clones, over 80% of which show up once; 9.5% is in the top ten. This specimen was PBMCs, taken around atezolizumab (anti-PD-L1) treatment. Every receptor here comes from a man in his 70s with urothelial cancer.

The CDR3 sequence: CASSYSNPGDNQPQHF. CDR3 DNA sequence: TGTGCCAGCAGTTACTCGAATCCAGGGGACAATCAGCCCCAGCATTTT. This chain connects TRBV6-6 to TRBJ1-5; maybe TRBD1 (6 bases). The germline V gene has CDR1 MNHNY and CDR2 SVGAGI (reference sequence). The CDR3 loop spans 16 amino acids. V lost 0 bases and J 3 bases, leaving 12 bases between the germline ends.

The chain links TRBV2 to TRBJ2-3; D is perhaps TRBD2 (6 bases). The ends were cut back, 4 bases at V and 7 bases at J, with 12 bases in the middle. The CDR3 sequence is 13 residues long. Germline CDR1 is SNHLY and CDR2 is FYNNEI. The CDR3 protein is CASSGGTRNTQYF. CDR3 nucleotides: TGTGCCAGCAGTGGCGGGACCCGGAATACGCAGTATTTT.

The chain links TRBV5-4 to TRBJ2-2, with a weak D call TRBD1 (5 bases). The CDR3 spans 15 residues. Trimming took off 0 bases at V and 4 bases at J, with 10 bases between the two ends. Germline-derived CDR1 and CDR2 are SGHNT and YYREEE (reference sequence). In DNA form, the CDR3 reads TGTGCCAGCAGCTTGGGGCAGGGAAGCACCGGGGAGCTGTTTTTT. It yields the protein CASSLGQGSTGELFF.

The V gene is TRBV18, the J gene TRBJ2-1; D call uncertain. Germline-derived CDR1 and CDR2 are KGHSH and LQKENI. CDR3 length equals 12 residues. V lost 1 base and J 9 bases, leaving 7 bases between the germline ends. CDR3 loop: CASSPRPSEQFF. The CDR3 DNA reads TGTGCCAGCTCACCACGTCCGAGTGAGCAGTTCTTC.

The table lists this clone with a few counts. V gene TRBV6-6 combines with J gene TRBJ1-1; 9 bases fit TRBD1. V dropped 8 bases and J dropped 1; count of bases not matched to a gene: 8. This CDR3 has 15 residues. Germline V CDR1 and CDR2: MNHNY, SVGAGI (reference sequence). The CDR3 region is CASAPKGQGNTEAFF. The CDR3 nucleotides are TGTGCCAGCGCGCCCAAGGGACAGGGGAACACTGAAGCTTTCTTT.

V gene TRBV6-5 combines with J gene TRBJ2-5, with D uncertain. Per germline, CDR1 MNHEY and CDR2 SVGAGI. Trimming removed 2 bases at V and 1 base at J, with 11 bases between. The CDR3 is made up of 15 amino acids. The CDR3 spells CASSYGLGRQETQYF. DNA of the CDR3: TGTGCCAGCAGTTACGGGCTGGGCCGCCAAGAGACCCAGTACTTC.

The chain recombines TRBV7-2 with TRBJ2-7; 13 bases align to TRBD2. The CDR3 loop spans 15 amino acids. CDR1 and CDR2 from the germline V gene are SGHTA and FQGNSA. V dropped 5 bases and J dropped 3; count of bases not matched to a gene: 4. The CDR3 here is CASSVGLAGVYEQYF. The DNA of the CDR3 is TGTGCCAGCAGCGTTGGACTAGCGGGAGTCTACGAGCAGTACTTC.

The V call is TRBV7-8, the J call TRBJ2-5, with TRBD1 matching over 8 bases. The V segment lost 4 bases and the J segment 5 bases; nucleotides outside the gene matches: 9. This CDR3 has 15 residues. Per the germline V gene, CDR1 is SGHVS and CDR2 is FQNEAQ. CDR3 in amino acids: CASSSRQGPSETQYF. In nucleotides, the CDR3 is TGTGCCAGCAGCTCCAGACAGGGGCCTTCGGAGACCCAGTACTTC.

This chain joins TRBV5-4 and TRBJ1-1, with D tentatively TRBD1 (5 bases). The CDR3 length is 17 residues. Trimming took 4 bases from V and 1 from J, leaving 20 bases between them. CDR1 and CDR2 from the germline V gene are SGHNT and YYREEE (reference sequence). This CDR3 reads CASSPEYGTGTNTEAFF. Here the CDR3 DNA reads TGTGCCAGCAGCCCCGAATATGGTACAGGAACGAACACTGAAGCTTTCTTT.

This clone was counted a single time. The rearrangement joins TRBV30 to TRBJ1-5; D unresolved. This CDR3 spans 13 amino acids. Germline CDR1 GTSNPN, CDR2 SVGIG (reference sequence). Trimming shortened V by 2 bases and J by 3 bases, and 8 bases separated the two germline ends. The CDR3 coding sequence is TGTGCCTGGAGTACGGGGAACAATCAGCCCCAGCATTTT. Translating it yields CAWSTGNNQPQHF.

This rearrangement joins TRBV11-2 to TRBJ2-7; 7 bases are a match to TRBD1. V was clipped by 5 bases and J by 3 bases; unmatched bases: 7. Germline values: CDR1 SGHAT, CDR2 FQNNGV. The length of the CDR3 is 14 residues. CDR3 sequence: CASSQDGTDYEQYF. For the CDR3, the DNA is TGTGCCAGCAGCCAAGATGGGACAGACTACGAGCAGTACTTC.

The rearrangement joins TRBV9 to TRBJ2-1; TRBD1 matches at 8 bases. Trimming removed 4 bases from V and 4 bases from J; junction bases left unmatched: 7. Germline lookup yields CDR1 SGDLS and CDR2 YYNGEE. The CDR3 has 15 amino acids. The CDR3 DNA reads TGTGCCAGCAGCCCCGGACAGGGCCGGTACAATGAGCAGTTCTTC. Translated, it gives CASSPGQGRYNEQFF.

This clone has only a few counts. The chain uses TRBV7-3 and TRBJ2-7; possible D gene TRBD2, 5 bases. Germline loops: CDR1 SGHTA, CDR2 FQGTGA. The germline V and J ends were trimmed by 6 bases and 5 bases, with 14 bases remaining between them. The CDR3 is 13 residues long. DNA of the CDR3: TGTGCCAGCAGTCCCTCGGGGTCCCACGAGCAGTACTTC. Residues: CASSPSGSHEQYF.

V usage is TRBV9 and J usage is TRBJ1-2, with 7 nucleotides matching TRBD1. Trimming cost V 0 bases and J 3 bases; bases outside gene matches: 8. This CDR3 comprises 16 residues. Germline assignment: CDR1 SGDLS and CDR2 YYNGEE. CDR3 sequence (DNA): TGTGCCAGCAGCGTAGACTCGAGACAGGGTGACTATGGCTACACCTTC. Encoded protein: CASSVDSRQGDYGYTF.

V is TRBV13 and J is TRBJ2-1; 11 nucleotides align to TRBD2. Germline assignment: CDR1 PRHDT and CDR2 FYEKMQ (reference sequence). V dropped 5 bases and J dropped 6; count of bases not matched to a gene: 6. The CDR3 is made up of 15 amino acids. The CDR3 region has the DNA TGTGCCAGCAGCATGGGGACTAGCGGAGTCAATGAGCAGTTCTTC. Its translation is CASSMGTSGVNEQFF.

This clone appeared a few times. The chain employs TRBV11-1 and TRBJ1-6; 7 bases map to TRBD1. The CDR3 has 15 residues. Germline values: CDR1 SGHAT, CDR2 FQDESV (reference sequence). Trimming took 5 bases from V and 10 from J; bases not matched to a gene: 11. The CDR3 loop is CASSTGTANISPLHF. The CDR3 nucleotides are TGTGCCAGCAGCACCGGGACAGCCAACATCTCACCCCTCCACTTT.

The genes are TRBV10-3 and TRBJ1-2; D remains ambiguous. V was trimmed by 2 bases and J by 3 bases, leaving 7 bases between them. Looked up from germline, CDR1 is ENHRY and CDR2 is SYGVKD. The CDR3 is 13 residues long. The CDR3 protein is CAISETRDYGYTF. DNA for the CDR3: TGTGCCATCAGTGAGACCCGGGACTATGGCTACACCTTC.

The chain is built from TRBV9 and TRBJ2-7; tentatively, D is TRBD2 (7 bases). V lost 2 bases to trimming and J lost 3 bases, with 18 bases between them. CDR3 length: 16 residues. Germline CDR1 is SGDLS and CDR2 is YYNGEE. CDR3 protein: CASSVGWGGKGYEQYF. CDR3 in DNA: TGTGCCAGCAGCGTTGGGTGGGGGGGCAAAGGCTACGAGCAGTACTTC.

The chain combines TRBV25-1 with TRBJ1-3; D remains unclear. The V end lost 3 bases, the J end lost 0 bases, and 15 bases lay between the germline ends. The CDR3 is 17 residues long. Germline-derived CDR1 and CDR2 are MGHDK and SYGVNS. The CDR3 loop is CASSDPWQAHSGNTIYF. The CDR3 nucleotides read TGTGCCAGCAGTGACCCGTGGCAGGCCCACTCTGGAAACACCATATATTTT. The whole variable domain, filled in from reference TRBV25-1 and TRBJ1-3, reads EADIYQTPRYLVIGTGKKITLECSQTMGHDKMYWYQQDPGMELHLIHYSYGVNSTEKGDLSSESTVSRIRTEHFPLTLESARPSHTSQYLCASSDPWQAHSGNTIYFGEGSWLTVV.

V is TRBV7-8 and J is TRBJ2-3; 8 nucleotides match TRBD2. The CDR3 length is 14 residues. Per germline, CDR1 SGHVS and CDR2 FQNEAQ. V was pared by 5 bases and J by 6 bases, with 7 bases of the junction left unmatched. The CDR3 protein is CASSATGGVDTQYF. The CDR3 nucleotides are TGTGCCAGCAGCGCAACCGGGGGGGTGGATACGCAGTATTTT.

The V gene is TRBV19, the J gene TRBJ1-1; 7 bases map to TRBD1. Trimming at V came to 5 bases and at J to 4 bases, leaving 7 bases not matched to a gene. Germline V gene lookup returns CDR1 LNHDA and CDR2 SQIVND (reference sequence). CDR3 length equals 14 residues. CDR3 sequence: CASSLRGQFTEAFF. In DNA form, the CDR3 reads TGTGCCAGTAGTCTGCGGGGACAGTTCACTGAAGCTTTCTTT.

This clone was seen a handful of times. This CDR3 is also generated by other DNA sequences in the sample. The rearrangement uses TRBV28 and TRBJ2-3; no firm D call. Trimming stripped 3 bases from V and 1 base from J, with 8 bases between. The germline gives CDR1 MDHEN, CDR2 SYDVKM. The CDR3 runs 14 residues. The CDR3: CASSFLSGTDTQYF. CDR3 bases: TGTGCCAGCAGTTTCCTAAGTGGCACAGATACGCAGTATTTT.

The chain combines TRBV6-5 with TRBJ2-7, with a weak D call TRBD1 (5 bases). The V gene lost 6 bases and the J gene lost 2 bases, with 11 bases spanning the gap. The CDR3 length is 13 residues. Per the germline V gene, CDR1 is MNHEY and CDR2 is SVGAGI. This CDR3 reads CASRKDITYEQYF. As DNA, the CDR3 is TGTGCCAGCAGGAAGGACATTACCTACGAGCAGTACTTC.

The DNA of the CDR3 is TGTGCCAGCAGCTCAATGGGGGCGAGTTATGAAAAACTGTTTTTT. Translated, it gives CASSSMGASYEKLFF. V and J are TRBV7-2 and TRBJ1-4; tentatively, D is TRBD1 (6 bases). The CDR3 sequence is 15 residues long. CDR1 and CDR2 (germline): SGHTA, FQGNSA. V gave up 4 bases and J gave up 6 bases, with 15 bases separating them.

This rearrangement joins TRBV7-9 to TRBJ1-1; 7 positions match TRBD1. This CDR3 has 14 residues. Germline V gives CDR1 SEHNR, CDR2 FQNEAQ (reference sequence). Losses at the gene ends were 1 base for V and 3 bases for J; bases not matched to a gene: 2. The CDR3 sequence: CASSLDRGYTEAFF. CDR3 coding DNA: TGTGCCAGCAGCTTAGACAGGGGATACACTGAAGCTTTCTTT.

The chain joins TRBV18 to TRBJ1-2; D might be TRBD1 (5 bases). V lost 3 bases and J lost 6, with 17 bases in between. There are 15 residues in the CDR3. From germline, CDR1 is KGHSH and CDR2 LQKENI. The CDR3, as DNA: TGTGCCAGCTCACCCTCGGCAGGGCTGGAAAATGGCTACACCTTC. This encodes CASSPSAGLENGYTF.